The T cell receptor (beta chain) described here comes from a study of cytomegalovirus exposure and HLA in healthy donors. The wider study: In an earlier analysis, 95 million to 140 million unique TCR beta sequences were found from some 200 million T cells. General study findings and limits: In vitro work confirmed that a few CMV-associated chains recognize CMV antigens.

As to this clone: What it recognizes is unknown.

PCR was performed using 60 Vbeta and 13 Jbeta primers. Using immunoSEQ multiplex PCR, the repertoire was profiled, and TCRdb retains in-frame clones only, with some absent. The repertoire holds 250,000 to 350,000 clones, about 80% seen once, with about 0.28% in the top ten. This CDR3 comprises 15 residues. The germline V and J ends were trimmed by 0 bases and 0 bases, with 9 bases remaining between them. Germline V gene sequence: CDR1 SGHDT, CDR2 YYEEEE. This chain uses TRBV5-6 with TRBJ1-1; possibly TRBD1 for D (5 bases). Sequenced: PBMCs. This clonotype was sampled from a girl aged 2 to 10 in good health and CMV-seronegative. The chain's CDR3 is CASSLGQRLNTEAFF. The CDR3 region has the DNA TGTGCCAGCAGCTTGGGACAGCGACTGAACACTGAAGCTTTCTTT.